The subject of this entry is one TCR beta chain. The sample comes from a study of preoperative IRX-2 immunotherapy in early breast cancer. Treatment indicated: preoperative locoregional IRX-2 cytokine immunotherapy. Samples came from a phase Ib trial of preoperative locoregional IRX-2 cytokine immunotherapy. Method: immunoSEQ multiplex PCR; TCRdb's copy keeps in-frame clones and lacks some. The profile shows 40,000 to 45,000 clones, approximately 80% of them singletons. Per the germline V gene, CDR1 is MNHEY and CDR2 is SMNVEV (reference sequence). Trimming took 10 bases from V and 6 from J; bases not matched to a gene: 5. This CDR3 is built from 13 residues.

This receptor was taken from a human donor with breast cancer. This rearrangement joins TRBV27 to TRBJ2-1; 11 bases are shared with TRBD2. Source: tumor tissue, taken after IRX-2 immunotherapy. The CDR3 DNA reads TGTGCCACCGGTCTAGCGGGAGGCAATGAGCAGTTCTTC. Protein: CATGLAGGNEQFF.